Shown below are 10 T cell receptor beta chains from a single sample sequenced in a study of cytomegalovirus exposure and HLA in healthy donors. Both 60 Vbeta primers and 13 Jbeta primers went into the PCR. Assay: immunoSEQ multiplex PCR; the TCRdb copy retains only in-frame clones and omits some. Recorded for this sample: some 120,000 clones. Sequenced input: PBMCs. The receptors originated from a man aged 40-49 years in good health and CMV-seronegative.

The chain carries TRBV11-3 and TRBJ1-1, with D perhaps matching TRBD1 (6 bases). Trimming shortened V by 1 base and J by 1 base, and 16 bases separated the two germline ends. This CDR3 spans 17 amino acids. CDR1 and CDR2 (germline): SGHNT, YENEEA. The CDR3 region has the DNA TGTGCCAGCAGCTTAGGAGGACAGACCCGCGGGAACACTGAAGCTTTCTTT. The encoded protein is CASSLGGQTRGNTEAFF.

V is TRBV27 and J is TRBJ2-1; 10 nucleotides align to TRBD1. With V trimmed by 5 bases and J by 3 bases, 4 bases remained unmatched. CDR3 length equals 15 residues. CDR1 MNHEY and CDR2 SMNVEV come from the germline V gene (reference sequence). The DNA of the CDR3 is TGTGCCAGCAGTAAGACAGGGGGCGACTACAATGAGCAGTTCTTC. Translating gives CASSKTGGDYNEQFF.

The V call is TRBV27, the J call TRBJ2-1; TRBD1 is a possible D gene (6 bases). CDR3 length: 12 residues. V was clipped by 7 bases and J by 4 bases, with 8 bases between them. The V gene's germline CDR1 is MNHEY and CDR2 SMNVEV (reference sequence). The CDR3 DNA is TGTGCCAGCACTGGACAGTACAATGAGCAGTTCTTC. Its protein product is CASTGQYNEQFF.

The CDR3 here is CAWSSSGRTDTQYF. The CDR3 DNA sequence: TGTGCCTGGAGTTCTAGCGGCCGCACAGATACGCAGTATTTT. This chain links TRBV30 with TRBJ2-3, with 7 bases lining up with TRBD2. The CDR3 consists of 14 residues. In germline, CDR1 is GTSNPN, CDR2 SVGIG (reference sequence). Germline trimming cut 2 bases from V and 1 base from J; bases unmatched to any gene: 3.

J is TRBJ2-2 and V is TRBV14, with unresolved D. This CDR3 is built from 13 residues. Trimming took off 4 bases at V and 1 base at J, with 4 bases between the two ends. CDR1 is SGHDN, CDR2 FVKESK, per germline. The CDR3 nucleotides are TGTGCCAGCAGCCGTAAGAACACCGGGGAGCTGTTTTTT. Protein product: CASSRKNTGELFF.

The chain links TRBV15 to TRBJ1-6; D gene uncertain. The CDR3 covers 15 residues. V lost 0 bases, J lost 14 bases, and 17 bases lay in between. In germline, CDR1 is LNHNV, CDR2 YYDKDF (reference sequence). In nucleotides, the CDR3 is TGTGCCACCAGCAGAGAGCGCCAGGCCCTTTCGGCCCTCCACTTT. It specifies CATSRERQALSALHF.

V gene TRBV9 combines with J gene TRBJ1-1; possible D gene TRBD1, 6 bases. Germline V gives CDR1 SGDLS, CDR2 YYNGEE. The germline V and J ends were trimmed by 4 bases and 4 bases, with 17 bases remaining between them. The CDR3 consists of 15 residues. CDR3 DNA: TGTGCCAGCAGCAACGGGGGGGGGCTCGGCACTGAAGCTTTCTTT. It translates to CASSNGGGLGTEAFF.

The genes are TRBV4-1 and TRBJ1-4; possibly TRBD1 for D (6 bases). Trimming cost V 1 base and J 3 bases, with 15 bases left between them. The CDR3 runs 17 residues. CDR1 and CDR2 from the germline V gene are MGHRA and YSYEKL. CDR3 nucleotide sequence: TGCGCCAGCAGCCAAGTACCCACCCAGGGGTCTAATGAAAAACTGTTTTTT. Residues: CASSQVPTQGSNEKLFF.

The rearrangement links TRBV6-1 to TRBJ2-5, with 9 nucleotides matching TRBD2. J lost 0 bases, V lost 4 bases, and 6 bases had no gene match. The CDR3 covers 16 residues. Germline V lookup: CDR1 MNHNS, CDR2 SASEGT. CDR3 nucleotide sequence: TGTGCCAGCAGTGCCAGCGGGGGGACGAACCAAGAGACCCAGTACTTC. Residues: CASSASGGTNQETQYF.

This rearrangement joins TRBV7-9 to TRBJ2-7; TRBD2 agrees at 8 bases. CDR1 is SEHNR and CDR2 is FQNEAQ in the germline V gene (reference sequence). V was pared by 0 bases and J by 2 bases, with 6 bases of the junction left unmatched. CDR3 size: 16 residues. This CDR3 reads CASSLAVGGRPYEQYF. CDR3 DNA sequence: TGTGCCAGCAGCTTAGCAGTCGGCGGGAGGCCCTACGAGCAGTACTTC.